A selection of T cell receptor beta chains follows, all from one sample in a study of regulatory T cells in long-lasting Graves disease. TCRdb independently ran MiXCR on the multiplex PCR reads; one entry per CDR3 protein. The data contain 400,000 to 500,000 distinct CDR3 sequences, approximately 15% of them singletons. These sequences were also reported in another study, on T cells in Graves' hyperthyroidism and ophthalmopathy.

The source material was peripheral blood mononuclear cells (PBMCs), sampled at new diagnosis, from a patient treated with antithyroid drugs. These receptors were obtained from a woman aged 45-65 years with Graves disease. Each CDR3 is given with its conserved first and last residue. The order of the fields is V gene, D gene, clone size, J gene, CDR3 DNA, CDR3 protein. D genes are given only for firm matches. For some rows the clone size is stated as once, few or many, or as a class when expanded; others skip it.

V: TRBV20-1; D: -; size: once; J: TRBJ2-6; DNA: TGCAGTGCTAGAGACTTCTTCGGGCAGGGCTTCTCTGGGGCCAACGTCCTGACTTTC; CDR3: CSARDFFGQGFSGANVLTF
V: TRBV3-1; D: -; size: many; J: TRBJ1-2; DNA: TGTGCCAGCAGCCAAGAAACAGCCTATGGCTACACCTTC; CDR3: CASSQETAYGYTF
V: TRBV18; D: -; size: -; J: TRBJ2-1; DNA: TGTGCCAGCTCACCCGGCGGGTTTGGGTCCTACAATGAGCAGTTCTTC; CDR3: CASSPGGFGSYNEQFF
V: TRBV20-1; D: TRBD1; size: many; J: TRBJ2-1; DNA: TGCAGTGCTAGAGACCTGGACAGGGTAAATGAGCAGTTCTTC; CDR3: CSARDLDRVNEQFF
V: TRBV9; D: TRBD1; size: -; J: TRBJ2-1; DNA: TGTGCCAGCAGCGTAGAGGTACAGGGGGCCTACAATGAGCAGTTCTTC; CDR3: CASSVEVQGAYNEQFF
V: TRBV6-1; D: -; size: many; J: TRBJ2-2; DNA: TGTGCCACCAGGGACGGACAGAACTCTCTACCTAACACCGGGGAGCTGTTTTTT; CDR3: CATRDGQNSLPNTGELFF
V: TRBV5-8; D: -; size: many; J: TRBJ1-4; DNA: TGTGCCAGCAGCTCCAGTCCGGGGAGGGAAAAACTGTTTTTT; CDR3: CASSSSPGREKLFF
V: TRBV28; D: -; size: many; J: TRBJ2-7; DNA: TGTGCCAGCAGTGAAGGACAAGACTACGAGCAGTACTTC; CDR3: CASSEGQDYEQYF
V: TRBV30; D: TRBD2; size: many; J: TRBJ2-1; DNA: TGTGCCTGGAGTGTGGCGGGAGGCGATGAGCAGTTCTTC; CDR3: CAWSVAGGDEQFF
V: TRBV28; D: -; size: many; J: TRBJ1-2; DNA: TGTGCCAGCAGTTTATTCCCAAGTTGGGGAGCTTATGGCTACACCTTC; CDR3: CASSLFPSWGAYGYTF
V: TRBV2; D: -; size: many; J: TRBJ1-5; DNA: TGTGCCAGCAGTCAAGAGACAGCTGAATATCAGCCCCAGCATTTT; CDR3: CASSQETAEYQPQHF
V: TRBV6-1; D: -; size: many; J: TRBJ2-2; DNA: TGTGCCAGCAGTGAAGATCGAGGGAGGGGGGGCACCGGGGAGCTGTTTTTT; CDR3: CASSEDRGRGGTGELFF
V: TRBV12-3/TRBV12-4; D: -; size: many; J: TRBJ2-5; DNA: TGTGCCAGCAGTTTCCCTGGGGGAGAGACCCAGTACTTC; CDR3: CASSFPGGETQYF
V: TRBV27; D: -; size: -; J: TRBJ2-7; DNA: TGTGCCAGCAGATCGGCAGGAGCCTCCTACGAGCAGTACTTC; CDR3: CASRSAGASYEQYF
V: TRBV28; D: TRBD2; size: many; J: TRBJ2-7; DNA: TGTGCCAGCAGGACATTCGGGAGGGAGCACTTC; CDR3: CASRTFGREHF
V: TRBV6-1; D: -; size: few; J: TRBJ2-1; DNA: TGTGCCAGCTCCTATCTACAGCAGCAGTTCTTC; CDR3: CASSYLQQQFF
V: TRBV6-1; D: -; size: -; J: TRBJ1-5; DNA: TGTGCCAGCAGTGAAGGAGAACACCGGCTCCGAGTATATCAGCCCCAGCATTTT; CDR3: CASSEGEHRLRVYQPQHF
V: TRBV19; D: -; size: -; J: TRBJ1-5; DNA: TGTGCCTCCTACGTAGGGGGTTCAAATCAGCCCCAGCATTTT; CDR3: CASYVGGSNQPQHF
V: TRBV6-5; D: -; size: -; J: TRBJ1-3; DNA: -; CDR3: CASSSSTASSGNTIYF
V: TRBV29-1; D: TRBD1; size: many; J: TRBJ2-3; DNA: TGCAGCGATGGGACAGGGGAGGATACGCAGTATTTT; CDR3: CSDGTGEDTQYF
V: TRBV7-9; D: -; size: few; J: TRBJ2-2; DNA: TGTGCCAGCAGCTTATCCCCCGGGGAGCTGTTTTTT; CDR3: CASSLSPGELFF
V: TRBV28; D: -; size: many; J: TRBJ2-1; DNA: TGTGCCAGCAGTCCGACGAGTTACAATGAGCAGTTCTTC; CDR3: CASSPTSYNEQFF
V: TRBV19; D: TRBD1; size: -; J: TRBJ1-5; DNA: TGTGCCAGTAGCCCAACGACAGGGGTACTCGTTCAGCCCCAGCATTTT; CDR3: CASSPTTGVLVQPQHF
V: TRBV20-1; D: -; size: many; J: TRBJ2-5; DNA: TGCAGTGCTAGCTACCAAGAACCCGGGACATACCAAGAGACCCAGTACTTC; CDR3: CSASYQEPGTYQETQYF
V: TRBV9; D: -; size: -; J: TRBJ2-3; DNA: TGTGCCAGCAGCTCCCAGACTAGGAATACGCAGTATTTT; CDR3: CASSSQTRNTQYF
V: TRBV27; D: -; size: many; J: TRBJ1-1; DNA: TGTGCCAGCAGTTTAGGGGGTTCGAACACTGAAGCTTTCTTT; CDR3: CASSLGGSNTEAFF
V: TRBV5-1; D: -; size: many; J: TRBJ1-1; DNA: TGCGCCAGCAGCTTGGGCAGGCCTAATAGAAACACTGAAGCTTTCTTT; CDR3: CASSLGRPNRNTEAFF
V: TRBV5-1; D: -; size: few; J: TRBJ1-2; DNA: TGCGCCAGCAGCTTGGAAGGGCAGGGTAATGGCTACACCTTC; CDR3: CASSLEGQGNGYTF
V: TRBV6-2/TRBV6-3; D: TRBD2; size: many; J: TRBJ2-7; DNA: TGTGCCAGCAGTGCGGGAGGGCGAGCCTACGAGCAGTACTTC; CDR3: CASSAGGRAYEQYF
V: TRBV13; D: -; size: many; J: TRBJ2-3; DNA: TGTGCCAGCAGCCGGGGACGGGGAAGCACAGATACGCAGTATTTT; CDR3: CASSRGRGSTDTQYF
V: TRBV2; D: TRBD1; size: many; J: TRBJ1-2; DNA: TGTGCCAGCCGTGGGACAGGCGCTAACTATGGCTACACCTTC; CDR3: CASRGTGANYGYTF
V: TRBV5-1; D: TRBD2; size: -; J: TRBJ2-5; DNA: TGCGCCAGCAGCATAGCGGGAGGCCGGGGTTTTCCAGAGACCCAGTACTTC; CDR3: CASSIAGGRGFPETQYF
V: TRBV5-1; D: -; size: few; J: TRBJ2-7; DNA: TGCGCCAGCAGCACCTCTGGCGAGCAGTACTTC; CDR3: CASSTSGEQYF